One and the same sample provided the 19 T cell receptor beta chains below, sequenced in a study of shared clonotypes between healthy human individuals. Selected positively for CCR7 and CD45RO-negative, naive CD8 cells excluded terminally differentiated effector memory CD45RA+ cells. Assay used: immunoSEQ multiplex PCR; TCRdb lists only in-frame clones, some missing. The sample yields about 2 million clones, roughly 95% seen once. Sequencing was carried out using naive CD8+ T cells sorted from blood. These receptors were taken from a man younger than 35 in good health.

The chain uses TRBV2 and TRBJ2-3; TRBD2 aligns across 7 bases. The junction had 4 bases not matched to a gene; V was cut back by 2 bases and J by 2 bases. CDR1 and CDR2 from the germline V gene are SNHLY and FYNNEI. CDR3 size: 15 residues. The CDR3 coding sequence is TGTGCCAGCAGTGAAACTAGCGAGTACACAGATACGCAGTATTTT. Protein sequence: CASSETSEYTDTQYF.

This chain uses TRBV10-3 with TRBJ1-2, with a weak D call TRBD1 (6 bases). Germline V gene sequence: CDR1 ENHRY, CDR2 SYGVKD. The CDR3 totals 15 residues. V lost 3 bases and J lost 3, with 14 bases in between. The CDR3 region is CAISDGGGVYYGYTF. DNA of the CDR3: TGTGCCATCAGTGATGGAGGGGGTGTCTACTATGGCTACACCTTC.

The gene calls are TRBV6-1 and TRBJ1-5, with D possibly TRBD1 on 6 matching bases. This CDR3 has 13 residues. Trimming removed 2 bases at V and 5 bases at J, with 7 bases between. Germline V lookup: CDR1 MNHNS, CDR2 SASEGT. CDR3 sequence reads: CASSERGDQPQHF. The CDR3 nucleotides are TGTGCCAGCAGTGAAAGGGGGGATCAGCCCCAGCATTTT.

This clone was seen a single time. This sequence joins TRBV4-1 and TRBJ2-7; 7 positions match TRBD1. With V trimmed by 0 bases and J by 3 bases, 2 bases remained unmatched. CDR1 MGHRA and CDR2 YSYEKL come from the germline V gene. This CDR3 contains 14 residues. For the CDR3, the DNA is TGCGCCAGCAGCCAAGATCGGGACAGCTACGAGCAGTACTTC. It codes for CASSQDRDSYEQYF.

The V and J genes are TRBV7-2 and TRBJ2-5, with D possibly matching TRBD2 (6 bases). Deletions cut 3 bases from V and 10 bases from J, with 9 bases between. The CDR3 has 11 amino acids. The germline V gene encodes CDR1 SGHTA and CDR2 FQGNSA. CDR3 in amino acids: CASSFVGGQYF. CDR3 nucleotide sequence: TGTGCCAGCAGCTTCGTGGGGGGCCAGTACTTC.

The chain couples TRBV21-1 to TRBJ2-3. TRBV21-1 is classified as a pseudogene. CDR3 length: 15 amino acids. CDR3 nucleotides: TGTGCCAGCAGCAAAATAAAGGTGTTGCTTGTTACGCAGTATTTT. It codes for CASSKIKVLLVTQYF.

V usage is TRBV4-1 and J usage is TRBJ2-3, with TRBD2 identical over 12 bases. V was clipped by 2 bases and J by 0 bases; unmatched bases: 6. The CDR3 has 18 amino acids. Germline loops: CDR1 MGHRA, CDR2 YSYEKL. CDR3 coding DNA: TGCGCCAGCAGCCAACCCGGGACTAGCGGGTATAGCACAGATACGCAGTATTTT. Translated: CASSQPGTSGYSTDTQYF.

J is TRBJ1-1 and V is TRBV6-6; D is perhaps TRBD1 (6 bases). CDR1 and CDR2 (germline): MNHNY, SVGAGI (reference sequence). Trimming took 2 bases from V and 5 from J, leaving 12 bases between them. This CDR3 has 14 residues. The CDR3 loop is CASSYAGEGTEAFF. The CDR3 coding sequence is TGTGCCAGCAGTTACGCAGGGGAGGGGACTGAAGCTTTCTTT.

The rearrangement links TRBV6-5 to TRBJ1-2; D is uncertain. This CDR3 has 13 residues. Trimming took off 8 bases at V and 2 bases at J, with 12 bases between the two ends. The V gene's germline CDR1 is MNHEY and CDR2 SVGAGI. The CDR3 here is CASAQTVNYGYTF. The CDR3, as DNA: TGTGCCAGCGCACAAACAGTAAACTATGGCTACACCTTC.

This chain joins TRBV18 and TRBJ2-5; 8 nucleotides match TRBD1. The V gene's germline CDR1 is KGHSH and CDR2 LQKENI. Losses at the gene ends were 4 bases for V and 0 bases for J; bases not matched to a gene: 7. CDR3 length: 16 residues. The CDR3 spells CASSRPGGAHQETQYF. CDR3 DNA sequence: TGTGCCAGCTCACGGCCAGGGGGCGCCCACCAAGAGACCCAGTACTTC.

The genes are TRBV2 and TRBJ2-2; D call uncertain. This CDR3 contains 16 residues. Germline loops: CDR1 SNHLY, CDR2 FYNNEI. Trimming removed 4 bases from V and 3 bases from J, with 15 bases in between. The chain's CDR3 is CASSGLSPLHTGELFF. CDR3 nucleotides: TGTGCCAGCAGTGGGCTCAGCCCGTTGCACACCGGGGAGCTGTTTTTT.

This chain connects TRBV5-4 to TRBJ2-7; 8 positions match TRBD1. Per the germline V gene, CDR1 is SGHNT and CDR2 is YYREEE (reference sequence). J lost 3 bases, V lost 0 bases, and 5 bases had no gene match. This CDR3 is 15 amino acids long. The CDR3 sequence is CASSLEGTGLYEQYF. DNA for the CDR3: TGTGCCAGCAGCTTGGAAGGGACAGGACTCTACGAGCAGTACTTC.

This clone occurred once. CDR3 in DNA: TGTGCCAGCTCACCGATGACAGGTCTCGAGACTGAAGCTTTCTTT. The encoded protein is CASSPMTGLETEAFF. This chain joins TRBV18 and TRBJ1-1, with a tentative D call TRBD1 (6 bases). CDR3 length: 15 residues. CDR1 is KGHSH, CDR2 LQKENI, per germline. V lost 3 bases and J lost 5, with 16 bases in between. Full variable domain (remainder filled in from reference TRBV18 and TRBJ1-1): NAGVMQNPRHLVRRRGQEARLRCSPMKGHSHVYWYRQLPEEGLKFMVYLQKENIIDESGMPKERFSAEFPKEGPSILRIQQVVRGDSAAYFCASSPMTGLETEAFFGQGTRLTVV.

This chain links TRBV4-3 with TRBJ1-1; D is unclear. Germline CDR1 is LGHNA and CDR2 is YSLEER. Trimming cost V 3 bases and J 0 bases, with 11 bases left between them. The CDR3 runs to 15 residues. CDR3 amino acids: CASSHSTIMNTEAFF. The CDR3 DNA reads as TGCGCCAGCAGCCACTCGACAATAATGAACACTGAAGCTTTCTTT.

The rearrangement joins TRBV29-1 to TRBJ1-2; 8 nucleotides agree with TRBD1. Trimming took 1 base from V and 5 from J; bases not matched to a gene: 6. Germline lookup yields CDR1 SQVTM and CDR2 ANQGSEA. The CDR3 has 14 residues. The chain's CDR3 is CSVEVGTGDYGYTF. The CDR3 DNA reads TGCAGCGTTGAAGTCGGGACAGGTGATTATGGCTACACCTTC.

The V gene is TRBV19, the J gene TRBJ1-2, with unresolved D. CDR3 length equals 15 residues. The germline CDR1 and CDR2 sequences are LNHDA and SQIVND (reference sequence). Trimming pared 2 bases from V and 2 bases from J, leaving 12 bases between. The CDR3 is CASSIQALSNYGYTF. The CDR3 DNA follows: TGTGCCAGTAGTATACAGGCTCTTTCGAACTATGGCTACACCTTC.

This chain connects TRBV19 to TRBJ2-1; tentatively, D is TRBD2 (7 bases). Germline V gene sequence: CDR1 LNHDA, CDR2 SQIVND (reference sequence). The CDR3 runs 13 residues. Trimming shortened V by 3 bases and J by 10 bases, and 13 bases separated the two germline ends. DNA of the CDR3: TGTGCCAGTAGTATTGGCGGGGGCGTAGAGCAGTTCTTC. As protein: CASSIGGGVEQFF.

Points on this clone: The sample has other DNA sequences that encode this CDR3 too. Here the CDR3 reads CASSLANQPQHF. The CDR3 DNA follows: TGTGCCAGCAGCTTAGCTAATCAGCCCCAGCATTTT. The chain recombines TRBV7-9 with TRBJ1-5; D is unclear. CDR1 SEHNR and CDR2 FQNEAQ come from the germline V gene (reference sequence). The CDR3 is 12 amino acids. The germline V and J ends were trimmed by 0 bases and 4 bases, with 1 base remaining between them.

CDR3 sequence reads: CSVGGLAGGTYNEQFF. The CDR3 nucleotides read TGCAGCGTTGGGGGACTAGCGGGGGGAACCTACAATGAGCAGTTCTTC. This chain uses TRBV29-1 with TRBJ2-1; 15 bases fit TRBD2. The CDR3 sequence is 16 residues long. J lost 2 bases, V lost 4 bases, and 3 bases had no gene match. Per the germline V gene, CDR1 is SQVTM and CDR2 is ANQGSEA.